The sequence of this T cell receptor (beta chain) was determined in a study of technical replicates of blood from a few donors. The CDR3 is made up of 15 amino acids. Germline trimming cut 5 bases from V and 5 bases from J; bases unmatched to any gene: 11. Germline CDR1 and CDR2: SGHTA and FQGNSA. Only in-frame clones appear in the TCRdb table, and some are missing; sequencing was by immunoSEQ multiplex PCR. The sample has some 60,000 clones; approximately 87% are singletons. The genes are TRBV7-2 and TRBJ2-5, with 7 bases matching TRBD1. Sequenced: PBMCs. This TCR was recovered from a human donor in good health. Some clones in this sample may be carry-over from other donors' samples. The CDR3 region has the DNA TGTGCCAGCAGCCAAGGTGGGACAGTAAGGGAGACCCAGTACTTC. This translates into CASSQGGTVRETQYF.